The 24 T cell receptor beta chains presented below share a single source sample, sequenced in a study of T cells in Graves' hyperthyroidism and ophthalmopathy. Amplified regions were TCR beta CDR3 sequences from RNA transcripts. A set of HTBI primers served as the primers for a first-round RT-PCR of the TCR CDR3. TCRdb called the multiplex PCR reads again in MiXCR, with one record for every CDR3 protein. The sample shows fewer than 350,000 distinct CDR3 sequences, 15% to 20% of them seen only once. Sequencing was carried out using blood. The receptors stem from a middle-aged man with Graves' ophthalmopathy.

This clonotype has only a few counts. The chain carries TRBV24-1 and TRBJ2-5, with no clear D. The CDR3 is 16 amino acids. Germline CDR1 is KGHDR and CDR2 is SFDVKD. Trimming pared 4 bases from V and 5 bases from J, leaving 19 bases between. The CDR3 region has the DNA TGTGCCACCAGTGACCCTAAGATCGAAACCGGGGAGACCCAGTACTTC. Translated, it gives CATSDPKIETGETQYF.

This clonotype was picked up many times. V usage is TRBV20-1 and J usage is TRBJ2-5; TRBD1 might be the D (6 bases). Per germline, CDR1 DFQATT and CDR2 SNEGSKA (reference sequence). V lost 5 bases and J lost 4, with 14 bases in between. The CDR3 covers 13 residues. CDR3 in DNA: TGCAGTGCTCCCCGGGACACTCGAGAGACCCAGTACTTC. Amino acids: CSAPRDTRETQYF.

This clonotype occurred many times. This chain connects TRBV7-8 to TRBJ1-6; 8 bases map to TRBD1. Germline-derived CDR1 and CDR2 are SGHVS and FQNEAQ. V was pared by 5 bases and J by 7 bases, with 7 bases of the junction left unmatched. The CDR3 sequence is 15 residues long. The CDR3 reads CASSINRDRNSPLHF. DNA of the CDR3: TGTGCCAGCAGCATAAACAGGGACAGGAATTCACCCCTCCACTTT. Together with reference TRBV7-8 and TRBJ1-6, the CDR3 gives the full variable domain: GAGVSQSPRYKVAKRGQDVALRCDPISGHVSLFWYQQALGQGPEFLTYFQNEAQLDKSGLPSDRFFAERPEGSVSTLKIQRTQQEDSAVYLCASSINRDRNSPLHFGNGTRLTVT.

The rearrangement links TRBV27 to TRBJ2-7; D uncertain. Germline loops: CDR1 MNHEY, CDR2 SMNVEV (reference sequence). With 1 base removed from V and 4 bases from J, the gap between germline ends came to 8 bases. The CDR3 has 13 amino acids. CDR3 amino acids: CASSLYSHYEQYF. The CDR3 coding sequence is TGTGCCAGCAGTTTATACTCGCATTACGAGCAGTACTTC.

The sample holds a few counts of this clonotype. The chain is built from TRBV6-1 and TRBJ2-1; D gene ambiguous. This CDR3 is 12 amino acids long. Germline V CDR1 and CDR2: MNHNS, SASEGT. Trimming took 9 bases from V and 10 from J, leaving 16 bases between them. This CDR3 is CASTPDRLEQFF. The CDR3 region has the DNA TGTGCCAGTACCCCGGACCGCCTCGAGCAGTTCTTC.

This clonotype was observed many times. The V call is TRBV5-1, the J call TRBJ2-1; D unresolved. V was trimmed by 0 bases and J by 9 bases, leaving 4 bases between them. The CDR3 loop spans 11 amino acids. Germline values: CDR1 SGHRS, CDR2 YFSETQ. CDR3 DNA sequence: TGCGCCAGCAGCTTGGGGGCTGAGCAGTTCTTC. It yields the protein CASSLGAEQFF.

This clonotype was observed many times. The V and J genes are TRBV7-2 and TRBJ2-1; D not resolved. Trimming removed 5 bases from V and 10 bases from J, with 9 bases in between. In germline, CDR1 is SGHTA, CDR2 FQGNSA. The CDR3 extends over 11 amino acids. CDR3 residues: CASSQQWEQFF. Written as DNA, the CDR3 is TGTGCCAGCAGCCAACAATGGGAGCAGTTCTTC. Full variable domain (missing parts from reference TRBV7-2 and TRBJ2-1): GAGVSQSPSNKVTEKGKDVELRCDPISGHTALYWYRQSLGQGLEFLIYFQGNSAPDKSGLPSDRFSAERTGGSVSTLTIQRTQQEDSAVYLCASSQQWEQFFGPGTRLTVL.

This clonotype has a count of ten or more. The chain is built from TRBV7-8 and TRBJ2-3, with unresolved D. The V gene's germline CDR1 is SGHVS and CDR2 FQNEAQ. This CDR3 is built from 16 residues. Trimming shortened V by 1 base and J by 6 bases, and 17 bases separated the two germline ends. This chain's CDR3 is CASSLEVRGGRDTQYF. The DNA for the CDR3 is TGTGCCAGCAGCTTAGAGGTCAGAGGCGGTCGGGATACGCAGTATTTT. The complete variable domain, with remaining parts taken from reference TRBV7-8 and TRBJ2-3, reads GAGVSQSPRYKVAKRGQDVALRCDPISGHVSLFWYQQALGQGPEFLTYFQNEAQLDKSGLPSDRFFAERPEGSVSTLKIQRTQQEDSAVYLCASSLEVRGGRDTQYFGPGTRLTVL.

This clonotype was recorded many times. The genes are TRBV2 and TRBJ2-5; TRBD1 matches 7 bases. The germline gives CDR1 SNHLY, CDR2 FYNNEI. The CDR3 runs 14 residues. With 5 bases clipped from V and 5 bases from J, the junction kept 8 bases outside the gene matches. In DNA form, the CDR3 reads TGTGCCAGCAGTATCAGACAGGGCAGCGAGACCCAGTACTTC. Its translation: CASSIRQGSETQYF.

Many counts were recorded for this clonotype. The J gene is TRBJ2-1, the V gene TRBV28; D gene uncertain. The germline V gene has CDR1 MDHEN and CDR2 SYDVKM. This CDR3 is built from 13 residues. The V end lost 8 bases, the J end lost 6 bases, and 14 bases lay between the germline ends. The CDR3 here is CASLNTRGNEQFF. In DNA, the CDR3 is TGTGCCAGCCTCAATACCAGAGGCAATGAGCAGTTCTTC.

This clonotype was detected many times. The rearrangement links TRBV20-1 to TRBJ2-7; D is undetermined. This CDR3 has 12 amino acids. V lost 3 bases and J 3 bases, leaving 9 bases between the germline ends. Germline V gives CDR1 DFQATT, CDR2 SNEGSKA (reference sequence). The CDR3 region is CSARKQNYEQYF. The CDR3 DNA sequence: TGCAGTGCTAGGAAACAGAACTACGAGCAGTACTTC.

CDR3 nucleotide sequence: TGTGCCAGCAGCCCACTTCCGATAGAGACCCAGTACTTC. It specifies CASSPLPIETQYF. The chain employs TRBV7-3 and TRBJ2-5; D is undetermined. CDR1 is SGHTA and CDR2 is FQGTGA in the germline V gene. CDR3 size: 13 residues. V lost 5 bases and J 4 bases, leaving 11 bases between the germline ends.

The rearrangement links TRBV14 to TRBJ2-1; TRBD2 matches 8 bases. The CDR3 has 17 amino acids. The V and J ends lost 0 bases and 4 bases, in that order; junction bases with no gene match: 8. Germline V lookup: CDR1 SGHDN, CDR2 FVKESK. CDR3 in amino acids: CASSQDRASGRYNEQFF. The CDR3 region has the DNA TGTGCCAGCAGCCAAGATAGAGCTAGCGGGCGTTACAATGAGCAGTTCTTC.

This clonotype was picked up many times. The chain has TRBV5-1 and TRBJ1-2; weak D call: TRBD1 (5 bases). Germline-derived CDR1 and CDR2 are SGHRS and YFSETQ. The CDR3 runs to 15 residues. Trimming shortened V by 0 bases and J by 9 bases, and 18 bases separated the two germline ends. The DNA for the CDR3 is TGCGCCAGCAGCTTGGGAGTTGTTAGCAGGGAAAGCTACACCTTC. Its translation is CASSLGVVSRESYTF.

This clonotype was counted only a few times. This may be a read error: a much more frequent sequence differs by one nucleotide. The chain links TRBV10-2 to TRBJ2-3; no definite D call. The length of the CDR3 is 16 residues. The V end lost 3 bases, the J end lost 6 bases, and 19 bases lay between the germline ends. Germline V CDR1 and CDR2: WSHSY, SAAADI. CDR3 DNA: TGCGCCAGCAGTGAAGGATATAGCAGGAGTCCCGATACGCAGTATTTT. Protein sequence: CASSEGYSRSPDTQYF.

V gene TRBV5-5 combines with J gene TRBJ1-1; D unclear. The CDR3 runs 16 residues. Germline V gene data show CDR1 as SGHKS and CDR2 as YYEKEE (reference sequence). V lost 0 bases and J 5 bases, leaving 17 bases between the germline ends. The CDR3 nucleotides are TGTGCCAGCAGCTTGGCCCTCCTGGCATCGAGTACTGAAGCTTTCTTT. Translating it yields CASSLALLASSTEAFF.

This clonotype was counted only a few times. The chain is built from TRBV4-1 and TRBJ2-7; the D gene is possibly TRBD1 (6 bases). Germline CDR1 and CDR2: MGHRA and YSYEKL. The V end was cut by 4 bases, the J end by 1 base, with 20 bases between. The CDR3 contains 17 residues. CDR3 DNA: TGCGCCAGCAGCCCCAGGGAAAACAGGGAAGTATCCTACGAGCAGTACTTC. This encodes CASSPRENREVSYEQYF.

This clonotype was counted many times. The rearrangement uses TRBV7-9 and TRBJ2-3; D might be TRBD1 (5 bases). Germline CDR1 is SEHNR and CDR2 is FQNEAQ (reference sequence). The V end lost 2 bases, the J end lost 0 bases, and 12 bases lay between the germline ends. This CDR3 region has 16 residues. This chain's CDR3 is CASSLPFSGSTDTQYF. In DNA form, the CDR3 reads TGTGCCAGCAGCTTACCCTTTTCAGGGAGCACAGATACGCAGTATTTT.

This clonotype was picked up a small number of times. This chain connects TRBV29-1 to TRBJ2-3, with a tentative D call TRBD1 (6 bases). Deletions cut 7 bases from V and 5 bases from J, with 16 bases between. CDR3 size: 13 residues. The germline gives CDR1 SQVTM, CDR2 ANQGSEA. The CDR3 coding sequence is TGCAGCGCCTGGAGGCAGGGGAAAGATACGCAGTATTTT. Its translation is CSAWRQGKDTQYF.

The chain carries TRBV27 and TRBJ1-2; D is perhaps TRBD1 (6 bases). The CDR3 extends over 13 amino acids. The V gene lost 6 bases and the J gene lost 1 base, with 9 bases spanning the gap. CDR1 is MNHEY and CDR2 is SMNVEV in the germline V gene (reference sequence). The CDR3 spells CASRRDINYGYTF. The CDR3 coding sequence is TGTGCCAGCAGGCGGGACATTAACTATGGCTACACCTTC.

This clonotype has at least ten counts. The chain uses TRBV12-3 or TRBV12-4 and TRBJ2-4, with TRBD1 matching over 7 bases. The CDR3 has 15 amino acids. The J segment lost 1 base and the V segment lost 6 bases, leaving 6 bases of the junction unmatched. The CDR3 spells CASSPTGLAKNIQYF. The CDR3 bases are TGTGCCAGCAGCCCGACAGGGCTGGCCAAAAACATTCAGTACTTC.

With regard to this clonotype: One junction end disagrees with the germline gene, perhaps due to a read error. J is TRBJ2-3 and V is TRBV2; D gene uncertain. CDR1 SNHLY and CDR2 FYNNEI come from the germline V gene. CDR3 length: 14 amino acids. The CDR3 sequence is CASSEKPSTNTQYF. CDR3 nucleotide sequence: TGTGCCAGCAGTGAAAAACCGAGCACAAATACGCAGTATTTT. The full variable domain, completed using reference TRBV2 and TRBJ2-3, is EPEVTQTPSHQVTQMGQEVILRCVPISNHLYFYWYRQILGQKVEFLVSFYNNEISEKSEIFDDQFSVERPDGSNFTLKIRSTKLEDSAMYFCASSEKPSTNTQYFGPGTRLTVL.

The chain employs TRBV20-1 and TRBJ2-4; 11 positions agree with TRBD2. With V trimmed by 5 bases and J by 0 bases, 6 bases remained unmatched. The germline V gene encodes CDR1 DFQATT and CDR2 SNEGSKA (reference sequence). The CDR3 length is 16 residues. The CDR3 loop reads CSAPSGLAGAKNIQYF. As DNA, the CDR3 is TGCAGTGCTCCCTCCGGACTAGCGGGAGCCAAAAACATTCAGTACTTC.

This clonotype was observed a handful of times. The gene calls are TRBV19 and TRBJ2-2; D gene unclear. The germline V gene encodes CDR1 LNHDA and CDR2 SQIVND (reference sequence). The CDR3 consists of 12 residues. The ends were cut back, 1 base at V and 7 bases at J, with 4 bases in the middle. As DNA, the CDR3 is TGTGCCAGTAGTATAGTGTTCGGGGAGCTGTTTTTT. Protein: CASSIVFGELFF. Together with reference TRBV19 and TRBJ2-2, the CDR3 gives the full variable domain: DGGITQSPKYLFRKEGQNVTLSCEQNLNHDAMYWYRQDPGQGLRLIYYSQIVNDFQKGDIAEGYSVSREKKESFPLTVTSAQKNPTAFYLCASSIVFGELFFGEGSRLTVL.